The 20 T cell receptor beta chains reported below all come from one sample, sequenced in a study of blood T cell repertoires in COVID-19. The table came from immunoSEQ multiplex PCR; TCRdb's copy has only in-frame clones and leaves some out. Here the sample spans about 280,000 clones, about four fifths being singletons. Specimen: PBMCs or T cells enriched from blood (not recorded which). These receptors all come from a man aged 35-49 years who had been exposed to COVID-19.

The J gene is TRBJ2-1, the V gene TRBV6-2 or TRBV6-3; 9 nucleotides match TRBD1. Trimming cost V 5 bases and J 7 bases; bases outside gene matches: 6. CDR1 is MNHEY, CDR2 SVGEGT, per germline. This CDR3 region has 14 residues. The CDR3 bases are TGTGCCAGCAGTCACGGGACAGGGTATAATGAGCAGTTCTTC. It yields the protein CASSHGTGYNEQFF.

This clone was found a few times. The V and J genes are TRBV7-2 and TRBJ2-1, with 11 bases identical to TRBD2. Germline CDR1 is SGHTA and CDR2 is FQGNSA. The CDR3 length is 16 residues. Unmatched junction bases numbered 10, after V lost 5 bases and J lost 7 bases. This chain's CDR3 is CASSGQTSGIGNEQFF. CDR3 DNA: TGTGCCAGCAGCGGACAGACTAGCGGGATAGGAAATGAGCAGTTCTTC.

The rearrangement links TRBV27 to TRBJ2-7; 12 nucleotides align to TRBD1. Looked up from germline, CDR1 is MNHEY and CDR2 is SMNVEV (reference sequence). J lost 5 bases, V lost 5 bases, and 4 bases had no gene match. The CDR3 length is 14 residues. The CDR3 sequence: CASSQGTGGHEQYF. For the CDR3, the DNA is TGTGCCAGCAGTCAAGGGACAGGGGGCCACGAGCAGTACTTC.

The chain carries TRBV27 and TRBJ1-5; 9 bases match TRBD1. CDR1 and CDR2 from the germline V gene are MNHEY and SMNVEV (reference sequence). V lost 6 bases to trimming and J lost 7 bases; unmatched junction nucleotides: 16. The CDR3 is 17 residues long. CDR3 coding DNA: TGTGCCAGCAGCTTACTCGGGACAGGGTCCCTCGGGCAGCCCCAGCATTTT. Amino acids: CASSLLGTGSLGQPQHF.

The V gene is TRBV4-1, the J gene TRBJ1-1; D is unclear. Germline CDR1 is MGHRA and CDR2 is YSYEKL. The CDR3 is 12 amino acids. Trimming took off 4 bases at V and 7 bases at J, with 10 bases between the two ends. The CDR3 DNA reads TGCGCCAGCAGCCTGGACGGGAATGAAGCTTTCTTT. As protein: CASSLDGNEAFF.

This chain connects TRBV11-3 to TRBJ2-7; D call uncertain. V lost 3 bases and J lost 2, with 11 bases in between. Germline V gene lookup returns CDR1 SGHNT and CDR2 YENEEA. The length of the CDR3 is 14 residues. The CDR3 region is CASSFPMPAYEQYF. DNA for the CDR3: TGTGCCAGCAGCTTTCCGATGCCGGCCTACGAGCAGTACTTC.

Details on this clone: An end of the junction differs from the germline gene, which may be a read error. V gene TRBV24-1 combines with J gene TRBJ2-5; 9 bases align to TRBD2. The CDR3 runs to 17 residues. Germline CDR1 and CDR2: KGHDR and SFDVKD. CDR3 sequence: CPTSDFWGGGGMETQYF. The CDR3 DNA reads as TGTCCCACCAGTGATTTTTGGGGCGGGGGGGGTATGGAGACCCAGTACTTC.

CDR3 coding DNA: TGCGCCAGCAGCACAAGGACTGATTATAATTCACCCCTCCACTTT. It translates to CASSTRTDYNSPLHF. The rearrangement links TRBV5-1 to TRBJ1-6; the D is unclear. V gave up 4 bases and J gave up 4 bases, with 12 bases separating them. This CDR3 has 15 amino acids. Germline V lookup: CDR1 SGHRS, CDR2 YFSETQ.

CDR3 in DNA: TGCGCCAGCAGCTTGGCGGACCAAAGCGGCAATGAGCAGTTCTTC. As protein: CASSLADQSGNEQFF. The chain couples TRBV5-1 to TRBJ2-1; TRBD2 is a possible D gene (5 bases). The CDR3 totals 15 residues. The germline V gene has CDR1 SGHRS and CDR2 YFSETQ. V lost 0 bases to trimming and J lost 6 bases, with 13 bases between them. Based on the CDR3 plus reference TRBV5-1 and TRBJ2-1, the full variable domain is KAGVTQTPRYLIKTRGQQVTLSCSPISGHRSVSWYQQTPGQGLQFLFEYFSETQRNKGNFPGRFSGRQFSNSRSEMNVSTLELGDSALYLCASSLADQSGNEQFFGPGTRLTVL.

CDR3 loop: CASGTQRETQYF. CDR3 in DNA: TGCGCCAGCGGTACCCAGCGAGAGACCCAGTACTTC. The chain uses TRBV10-2 and TRBJ2-5; D gene ambiguous. This CDR3 is 12 amino acids long. The germline CDR1 and CDR2 sequences are WSHSY and SAAADI. Trimming pared 8 bases from V and 4 bases from J, leaving 11 bases between.

The gene calls are TRBV11-3 and TRBJ2-2; D remains unclear. Germline CDR1 and CDR2: SGHNT and YENEEA. The length of the CDR3 is 13 residues. V was shortened by 3 bases and J by 4 bases, with 6 bases between the two germline ends. Written as DNA, the CDR3 is TGTGCCAGCAGCTTCTCGAGCACCGGGGAGCTGTTTTTT. Translation gives CASSFSSTGELFF.

V usage is TRBV19 and J usage is TRBJ2-7, with a possible D match to TRBD1 (6 bases). CDR1 LNHDA and CDR2 SQIVND come from the germline V gene (reference sequence). The CDR3 length is 17 residues. V was pared by 2 bases and J by 6 bases, with 23 bases between. CDR3 region: CASSIRGAGTILTEQYF. The CDR3 DNA reads as TGTGCCAGTAGTATAAGAGGGGCCGGGACAATCTTAACCGAGCAGTACTTC.

This clone was detected once. This chain joins TRBV9 and TRBJ2-7; TRBD1 matches at 9 bases. After removal of 4 bases from V and 4 bases from J, the junction contained 6 bases not matched to a gene. There are 14 residues in the CDR3. The V gene's germline CDR1 is SGDLS and CDR2 YYNGEE. The CDR3 coding sequence is TGTGCCAGCAGCTTCGGGACAGGGACATACGAGCAGTACTTC. It translates to CASSFGTGTYEQYF.

V usage is TRBV18 and J usage is TRBJ1-5; no firm D call. V lost 2 bases and J 3 bases, leaving 8 bases between the germline ends. Germline CDR1 is KGHSH and CDR2 is LQKENI. This CDR3 is 14 amino acids long. The CDR3 DNA sequence: TGTGCCAGCTCACCAGCGGGCCCCAATCAGCCCCAGCATTTT. Translation: CASSPAGPNQPQHF.

This chain connects TRBV7-3 to TRBJ2-1; TRBD2 agrees at 8 bases. V shed 0 bases, J shed 15 bases, and the junction held 7 bases outside the gene matches. Per the germline V gene, CDR1 is SGHTA and CDR2 is FQGTGA. The CDR3 spans 13 residues. Here the CDR3 DNA reads TGTGCCAGCAGCTTAACGTCCGGGAGGGCTCGGTTCTTC. It translates to CASSLTSGRARFF. The full variable domain, in which reference TRBV7-3 and TRBJ2-1 provide the parts outside the CDR3, is GAGVSQTPSNKVTEKGKYVELRCDPISGHTALYWYRQSLGQGPEFLIYFQGTGAADDSGLPNDRFFAVRPEGSVSTLKIQRTERGDSAVYLCASSLTSGRARFFGPGTRLTVL.

V gene TRBV29-1 combines with J gene TRBJ2-7, with 9 bases identical to TRBD1. The CDR3 is 12 amino acids. The V gene's germline CDR1 is SQVTM and CDR2 ANQGSEA. Trimming removed 6 bases from V and 2 bases from J; junction bases left unmatched: 2. The CDR3 DNA reads TGCAGCGTGACAGGGGGAACCTACGAGCAGTACTTC. Translating gives CSVTGGTYEQYF.

The chain is built from TRBV7-9 and TRBJ1-1; TRBD1 matches 10 bases. The CDR3 length is 17 residues. V lost 5 bases and J lost 0; bases outside the gene matches: 9. In germline, CDR1 is SEHNR, CDR2 FQNEAQ (reference sequence). CDR3 DNA: TGTGCCAGCAGCCCCGGGACAGGGGCTTCCATGAACACTGAAGCTTTCTTT. Residues: CASSPGTGASMNTEAFF.

The CDR3 DNA sequence: TGTGCCACCCTCGGGGGGGCGAACACTGAAGCTTTCTTT. This translates into CATLGGANTEAFF. The chain has TRBV10-3 and TRBJ1-1; possible D gene TRBD1, 6 bases. Trimming left V 10 bases short and J 1 base short, with 13 bases between. This CDR3 is built from 13 residues. Germline CDR1 and CDR2: ENHRY and SYGVKD.

This clone was recorded only once. This chain joins TRBV21-1 and TRBJ2-1; whether TRBD2, the table's D call, matches the DNA was not checked. TRBV21-1 is tagged as a pseudogene. The CDR3 is made up of 16 amino acids. This chain's CDR3 is CASSPPTSGSYGEQFF. The CDR3 DNA reads TGTGCCAGCAGCCCACCGACTAGCGGGAGTTATGGTGAGCAGTTCTTC.

The chain combines TRBV5-1 with TRBJ1-4; 7 bases are a match to TRBD1. Germline V gene sequence: CDR1 SGHRS, CDR2 YFSETQ. J gave up 0 bases and V 3 bases, and 2 bases lay outside the gene matches. The CDR3 extends over 15 amino acids. This chain's CDR3 is CASSWGTATNEKLFF. The CDR3 DNA reads as TGCGCCAGCAGCTGGGGGACAGCAACTAATGAAAAACTGTTTTTT.